This TCR beta chain was recovered during a study of cytomegalovirus exposure and HLA in healthy donors. The PCR made use of 60 Vbeta and 13 Jbeta primers. The method was immunoSEQ multiplex PCR; TCRdb's version includes in-frame clones alone and lacks a portion of them. Here the sample spans approximately 110,000 clones, approximately 80% being singletons. The germline V gene has CDR1 LGHNA and CDR2 YSLEER. The J segment lost 6 bases and the V segment lost 0 bases, leaving 6 bases of the junction unmatched. This CDR3 comprises 16 residues. The specimen sequenced was PBMCs. This TCR derives from a man aged 35-49 years in good health and CMV-seronegative. The rearrangement joins TRBV4-3 to TRBJ1-5, with 9 bases identical to TRBD1. The CDR3 here is CASSQDRGQGGQPQHF. CDR3 DNA sequence: TGCGCCAGCAGCCAAGATCGGGGACAGGGTGGTCAGCCCCAGCATTTT.